This T cell receptor beta chain was sequenced in a study of cytomegalovirus exposure and HLA in healthy donors. Germline CDR1 is MGHRA and CDR2 is YSYEKL. CDR3 length: 17 amino acids. Trimming removed 4 bases from V and 2 bases from J, with 20 bases in between. The PCR contained 60 Vbeta and 13 Jbeta primers. Some clones are missing from TCRdb's copy, which holds only in-frame ones; the method was immunoSEQ multiplex PCR. The sample includes about 140,000 clones, around two thirds of them seen just once. This clone showed up just once. The chain combines TRBV4-1 with TRBJ2-5; D is perhaps TRBD1 (6 bases). The TCR was taken from a man aged 25 to 40 in good health and CMV-seropositive. Sample: PBMCs. In DNA, the CDR3 is TGCGCCAGCAGCCTGACCCTGGGGGCTACCATACAAGAGACCCAGTACTTC. This translates into CASSLTLGATIQETQYF.